Listed below are T cell receptor beta chains from one sample, sequenced in a study of blood T cell repertoires in COVID-19. Method: immunoSEQ multiplex PCR; TCRdb's copy keeps in-frame clones and lacks some. Among 90,000 to 110,000 clones, about 76% were seen once, and the ten largest hold more than 30%. Sequenced input: peripheral blood. The receptor source for this set is an older man with acute or convalescent COVID-19. CDR3s include the opening cysteine and the closing phenylalanine or tryptophan. Each record gives: D gene, clone size, J gene, V gene, CDR3 protein, CDR3 DNA. D genes are given only for firm matches. Clone sizes are given selectively: once, few, many, or a class where the clone is expanded.

d_gene: TRBD2
abundance: -
j_gene: TRBJ2-7
v_gene: TRBV5-1
CDR3aa: CASSLEGLAAGSYEQYF
CDR3nt: TGCGCCAGCAGCTTGGAGGGACTAGCGGCGGGGTCCTACGAGCAGTACTTC

d_gene: TRBD1
abundance: -
j_gene: TRBJ2-5
v_gene: TRBV9
CDR3aa: CASSPGTVQETQYF
CDR3nt: TGTGCCAGCAGCCCCGGGACAGTCCAAGAGACCCAGTACTTC

d_gene: -
abundance: once
j_gene: TRBJ1-5
v_gene: TRBV18
CDR3aa: CASSPQVGREPQHF
CDR3nt: TGTGCCAGCTCACCACAAGTGGGCAGGGAGCCCCAGCATTTT

d_gene: TRBD1
abundance: once
j_gene: TRBJ2-7
v_gene: TRBV18
CDR3aa: CASSPLPAGGDEQYF
CDR3nt: TGTGCCAGCTCACCACTACCGGCAGGGGGAGACGAGCAGTACTTC

d_gene: -
abundance: once
j_gene: TRBJ2-7
v_gene: TRBV3-1/TRBV3-2
CDR3aa: CAPSQDPSVNHDYEQYF
CDR3nt: TGTGCCCCCAGCCAAGACCCCTCGGTAAACCACGACTACGAGCAGTACTTC

d_gene: -
abundance: -
j_gene: TRBJ1-6
v_gene: TRBV7-9
CDR3aa: CASSFEILSSYNSPLHF
CDR3nt: TGTGCCAGCAGTTTCGAAATCCTAAGCTCCTATAATTCACCCCTCCACTTT

d_gene: -
abundance: few
j_gene: TRBJ1-1
v_gene: TRBV6-5
CDR3aa: CASSALSGGGTEAFF
CDR3nt: TGTGCCAGCAGCGCCCTTTCAGGTGGGGGGACTGAAGCTTTCTTT

d_gene: -
abundance: -
j_gene: TRBJ1-1
v_gene: TRBV28
CDR3aa: CASSLLTGVAFF
CDR3nt: TGTGCCAGCAGTTTATTGACCGGAGTGGCTTTCTTT

d_gene: -
abundance: -
j_gene: TRBJ2-7
v_gene: TRBV28
CDR3aa: CATLPWLANSYEQYF
CDR3nt: TGTGCCACCCTCCCCTGGCTAGCGAACTCCTACGAGCAGTACTTC

d_gene: TRBD1
abundance: -
j_gene: TRBJ2-5
v_gene: TRBV5-1
CDR3aa: CASSRRQGRETQYF
CDR3nt: TGCGCCAGCAGCCGTCGACAGGGAAGAGAGACCCAGTACTTC

d_gene: -
abundance: -
j_gene: TRBJ2-5
v_gene: TRBV6-6
CDR3aa: CASSYSISGWETQYF
CDR3nt: TGTGCCAGCAGTTACTCGATATCAGGGTGGGAGACCCAGTACTTC

d_gene: TRBD1
abundance: -
j_gene: TRBJ1-1
v_gene: TRBV28
CDR3aa: CASSLPGQGADTEAFF
CDR3nt: TGTGCCAGCAGTTTACCGGGACAGGGGGCTGACACTGAAGCTTTCTTT

d_gene: TRBD1
abundance: -
j_gene: TRBJ2-7
v_gene: TRBV28
CDR3aa: CASRGTGGRNEQYF
CDR3nt: TGTGCCAGCCGAGGGACAGGGGGCAGGAACGAGCAGTACTTC

d_gene: -
abundance: once
j_gene: TRBJ2-7
v_gene: TRBV2
CDR3aa: CASSDRGIVRDEQYF
CDR3nt: TGTGCCAGCAGTGATAGGGGAATCGTACGCGACGAGCAGTACTTC

d_gene: -
abundance: -
j_gene: TRBJ2-3
v_gene: TRBV19
CDR3aa: CASNSGVWTDTQYF
CDR3nt: TGTGCCAGTAACTCGGGAGTTTGGACAGATACGCAGTATTTT

d_gene: -
abundance: -
j_gene: TRBJ2-5
v_gene: TRBV21-1
CDR3aa: CASSKGAREETQYF
CDR3nt: TGTGCCAGCAGCAAAGGAGCCAGGGAAGAGACCCAGTACTTC

d_gene: TRBD1
abundance: -
j_gene: TRBJ2-1
v_gene: TRBV7-3
CDR3aa: CASSLAGTGLNEQFF
CDR3nt: TGTGCCAGCAGCTTGGCCGGGACAGGGTTAAATGAGCAGTTCTTC

d_gene: -
abundance: -
j_gene: TRBJ1-1
v_gene: TRBV6-5
CDR3aa: CASSYSLQVRTEAFF
CDR3nt: TGTGCCAGCAGTTACTCACTACAGGTACGCACTGAAGCTTTCTTT

d_gene: -
abundance: -
j_gene: TRBJ1-5
v_gene: TRBV28
CDR3aa: CASSPIHQPQHF
CDR3nt: TGTGCCAGCAGCCCAATTCATCAGCCCCAGCATTTT

d_gene: -
abundance: -
j_gene: TRBJ2-1
v_gene: TRBV7-3
CDR3aa: CASSLSFGNEQFF
CDR3nt: TGTGCCAGCAGCTTAAGTTTCGGCAATGAGCAGTTCTTC

d_gene: TRBD1
abundance: -
j_gene: TRBJ1-5
v_gene: TRBV6-2/TRBV6-3
CDR3aa: CASSYNGQGALVIQPQHF
CDR3nt: TGTGCCAGCAGTTATAATGGACAGGGGGCGTTGGTAATTCAGCCCCAGCATTTT

d_gene: -
abundance: few
j_gene: TRBJ1-4
v_gene: TRBV18
CDR3aa: CASSKGGTNEKLFF
CDR3nt: TGTGCCAGCTCAAAAGGAGGTACTAATGAAAAACTGTTTTTT

d_gene: TRBD1
abundance: few
j_gene: TRBJ2-2
v_gene: TRBV2
CDR3aa: CASSPGQGRGELFF
CDR3nt: TGTGCCAGCAGCCCCGGACAGGGTAGGGGGGAGCTGTTTTTT

d_gene: -
abundance: -
j_gene: TRBJ2-2
v_gene: TRBV19
CDR3aa: CASMGRNTGELFF
CDR3nt: TGTGCCAGTATGGGCAGGAACACCGGGGAGCTGTTTTTT

d_gene: TRBD1
abundance: -
j_gene: TRBJ2-3
v_gene: TRBV5-1
CDR3aa: CASSPRQGPDTQYF
CDR3nt: TGCGCCAGCAGCCCAAGACAGGGGCCAGATACGCAGTATTTT

d_gene: TRBD1
abundance: -
j_gene: TRBJ1-1
v_gene: TRBV7-2
CDR3aa: CASSLGGQGGTEAFF
CDR3nt: TGTGCCAGCAGCTTAGGGGGACAGGGGGGCACTGAAGCTTTCTTT

d_gene: -
abundance: few
j_gene: TRBJ2-1
v_gene: TRBV11-2
CDR3aa: CASSHRGPGVPYNEQFF
CDR3nt: TGTGCCAGCAGCCACCGGGGTCCGGGGGTCCCCTACAATGAGCAGTTCTTC

d_gene: -
abundance: -
j_gene: TRBJ1-1
v_gene: TRBV10-2
CDR3aa: CASKLGHQNTEAFF
CDR3nt: TGCGCCAGCAAACTGGGACACCAGAACACTGAAGCTTTCTTT

d_gene: TRBD1
abundance: -
j_gene: TRBJ1-2
v_gene: TRBV29-1
CDR3aa: CSVEGDRGLEGGYTF
CDR3nt: TGCAGCGTTGAAGGGGACAGGGGATTGGAGGGAGGCTACACCTTC

d_gene: TRBD1
abundance: -
j_gene: TRBJ2-7
v_gene: TRBV2
CDR3aa: CASSPRTGTYEQYF
CDR3nt: TGTGCCAGCAGTCCCCGGACAGGGACGTACGAGCAGTACTTC

d_gene: TRBD1
abundance: -
j_gene: TRBJ2-7
v_gene: TRBV10-2
CDR3aa: CASRVRQGGYEQYF
CDR3nt: TGCGCCAGCAGAGTCCGACAGGGGGGGTACGAGCAGTACTTC

d_gene: TRBD1
abundance: -
j_gene: TRBJ1-2
v_gene: TRBV7-9
CDR3aa: CASSLTGASPGYTF
CDR3nt: TGTGCCAGCAGCTTAACAGGGGCGAGTCCTGGCTACACCTTC

d_gene: -
abundance: few
j_gene: TRBJ2-1
v_gene: TRBV15
CDR3aa: CATSRDGPSSYNEQFF
CDR3nt: TGTGCCACCAGCAGAGATGGCCCTAGCTCCTACAATGAGCAGTTCTTC

d_gene: -
abundance: -
j_gene: TRBJ2-1
v_gene: TRBV9
CDR3aa: CASSVGPSNEQFF
CDR3nt: TGTGCCAGCAGCGTAGGTCCCTCCAATGAGCAGTTCTTC

d_gene: TRBD1
abundance: -
j_gene: TRBJ1-5
v_gene: TRBV30
CDR3aa: CAWSVGGAGQPQHF
CDR3nt: TGTGCCTGGAGTGTAGGGGGCGCAGGTCAGCCCCAGCATTTT

d_gene: -
abundance: once
j_gene: TRBJ2-1
v_gene: TRBV29-1
CDR3aa: CSVGTVYNEQFF
CDR3nt: TGCAGCGTTGGGACAGTATACAATGAGCAGTTCTTC

d_gene: TRBD1
abundance: -
j_gene: TRBJ2-7
v_gene: TRBV30
CDR3aa: CAWSVRRGRMNEQYF
CDR3nt: TGTGCCTGGAGTGTACGTAGGGGGCGTATGAACGAGCAGTACTTC

d_gene: TRBD1
abundance: -
j_gene: TRBJ2-7
v_gene: TRBV2
CDR3aa: CASRTGAYEQYF
CDR3nt: TGTGCCAGCAGGACAGGGGCCTACGAGCAGTACTTC

d_gene: -
abundance: -
j_gene: TRBJ2-1
v_gene: TRBV9
CDR3aa: CASSVVANEQFF
CDR3nt: TGTGCCAGCAGCGTAGTAGCGAATGAGCAGTTCTTC

d_gene: TRBD1
abundance: -
j_gene: TRBJ1-6
v_gene: TRBV5-1
CDR3aa: CASSEQGAGNSPLHF
CDR3nt: TGCGCCAGCAGCGAACAGGGGGCTGGAAATTCACCCCTCCACTTT

d_gene: -
abundance: once
j_gene: TRBJ2-7
v_gene: TRBV11-2
CDR3aa: CASSLQGGLSYEQYF
CDR3nt: TGTGCCAGCAGCTTGCAGGGGGGCCTCTCCTACGAGCAGTACTTC

d_gene: -
abundance: -
j_gene: TRBJ1-1
v_gene: TRBV2
CDR3aa: CASSVGASWYMNTEAFF
CDR3nt: TGTGCCAGCAGTGTAGGAGCCAGTTGGTACATGAACACTGAAGCTTTCTTT

d_gene: -
abundance: few
j_gene: TRBJ1-1
v_gene: TRBV29-1
CDR3aa: CSARQSSTEAFF
CDR3nt: TGCAGCGCTAGACAGTCTAGCACTGAAGCTTTCTTT

d_gene: -
abundance: -
j_gene: TRBJ1-1
v_gene: TRBV2
CDR3aa: CASRPTPNTEAFF
CDR3nt: TGTGCCAGCAGACCGACTCCGAACACTGAAGCTTTCTTT

d_gene: -
abundance: -
j_gene: TRBJ2-1
v_gene: TRBV10-3
CDR3aa: CATGVGAQSSYNEQFF
CDR3nt: TGTGCCACCGGCGTGGGGGCACAGAGCTCCTACAATGAGCAGTTCTTC

d_gene: -
abundance: -
j_gene: TRBJ2-3
v_gene: TRBV5-1
CDR3aa: CASSLRDPTDTQYF
CDR3nt: TGCGCCAGCAGCTTAAGAGATCCCACAGATACGCAGTATTTT

d_gene: TRBD1
abundance: -
j_gene: TRBJ2-7
v_gene: TRBV10-3
CDR3aa: CAISDRAGTYEQYF
CDR3nt: TGTGCCATCAGCGACAGGGCCGGGACCTACGAGCAGTACTTC

d_gene: -
abundance: -
j_gene: TRBJ2-2
v_gene: TRBV10-1
CDR3aa: CASSRRRNTGELFF
CDR3nt: TGCGCCAGCAGTAGGAGACGGAACACCGGGGAGCTGTTTTTT

d_gene: -
abundance: few
j_gene: TRBJ1-3
v_gene: TRBV7-9
CDR3aa: CASTRVESGNTIYF
CDR3nt: TGTGCCAGCACCCGAGTTGAATCTGGAAACACCATATATTTT

d_gene: TRBD2
abundance: -
j_gene: TRBJ2-1
v_gene: TRBV7-7
CDR3aa: CASSRGGGNTNEQFF
CDR3nt: TGTGCTAGCAGCCGCGGGGGAGGGAACACAAATGAGCAGTTCTTC

d_gene: -
abundance: -
j_gene: TRBJ2-3
v_gene: TRBV5-8
CDR3aa: CASSLGQRTIGDTQYF
CDR3nt: TGTGCCAGCAGCTTGGGCCAGCGAACGATTGGAGATACGCAGTATTTT

d_gene: -
abundance: few
j_gene: TRBJ1-2
v_gene: TRBV19
CDR3aa: CASSERGDGYTF
CDR3nt: TGTGCCAGTAGCGAGCGGGGGGATGGCTACACCTTC